One and the same sample provided the 14 T cell receptor beta chains below, sequenced in a study of beta chain features in type 1 diabetes. Expressed TCRB transcripts were sequenced because the isolated RNA had all been reverse transcribed beforehand. Sequenced by immunoSEQ multiplex PCR; TCRdb stores in-frame clones only, minus some. The table shows hundreds of thousands of clones, with approximately 30% occurring only once. The sample was naive CD4+ T cells from blood. Source of these receptors: a man between 18 and 35 years old in good health.

This clone was observed a few times. J is TRBJ2-7 and V is TRBV6-5, with D possibly matching TRBD2 (5 bases). The V gene's germline CDR1 is MNHEY and CDR2 SVGAGI. V was clipped by 6 bases and J by 2 bases, with 17 bases between them. This CDR3 comprises 15 residues. The DNA for the CDR3 is TGTGCCAGCAGGCCCAGAGGGAGCCACACCTACGAGCAGTACTTC. This encodes CASRPRGSHTYEQYF.

The chain recombines TRBV5-6 with TRBJ1-2; TRBD1 aligns across 8 bases. With V trimmed by 2 bases and J by 2 bases, 5 bases remained unmatched. Germline V CDR1 and CDR2: SGHDT, YYEEEE. The CDR3 contains 15 residues. DNA for the CDR3: TGTGCCAGCAGCTTAGTGGACAGGGCAAACTATGGCTACACCTTC. It yields the protein CASSLVDRANYGYTF.

This clone was counted a few times. The chain links TRBV30 to TRBJ2-1, with unresolved D. Germline CDR1 reads GTSNPN; CDR2 reads SVGIG (reference sequence). With 0 bases removed from V and 7 bases from J, the gap between germline ends came to 13 bases. The CDR3 spans 14 residues. The CDR3, as DNA: TGTGCCTGGAGTGTTTACGCAGCCGGGAATGAGCAGTTCTTC. It specifies CAWSVYAAGNEQFF.

This clone turned up a few times. The V call is TRBV5-4, the J call TRBJ2-3; 9 bases map to TRBD2. The CDR3 runs to 14 residues. Germline V gene data show CDR1 as SGHNT and CDR2 as YYREEE (reference sequence). The J segment lost 4 bases and the V segment lost 2 bases, leaving 2 bases of the junction unmatched. The CDR3: CASSFSGRPDTQYF. In DNA form, the CDR3 reads TGTGCCAGCAGCTTCAGCGGGAGGCCAGATACGCAGTATTTT.

V is TRBV7-6 and J is TRBJ1-2; perhaps TRBD1 as D (5 bases). The germline V and J ends were trimmed by 5 bases and 0 bases, with 16 bases remaining between them. The CDR3 loop spans 16 amino acids. CDR1 and CDR2 (germline): SGHVS, FNYEAQ. The CDR3 nucleotides are TGTGCCAGCAGCCCGGAGACAGTTAAAGCTAACTATGGCTACACCTTC. Protein: CASSPETVKANYGYTF.

The V and J genes are TRBV30 and TRBJ2-1; D perhaps matches TRBD2 (7 bases). Trimming stripped 0 bases from V and 9 bases from J, with 15 bases between. The germline gives CDR1 GTSNPN, CDR2 SVGIG (reference sequence). This CDR3 has 14 amino acids. CDR3 residues: CAWSVGGGPGEQFF. The CDR3, as DNA: TGTGCCTGGAGTGTAGGGGGAGGGCCTGGTGAGCAGTTCTTC.

This clone was found a few times. The V gene is TRBV30, the J gene TRBJ2-1; 12 bases are shared with TRBD2. Germline lookup yields CDR1 GTSNPN and CDR2 SVGIG (reference sequence). This CDR3 spans 15 amino acids. Germline trimming cut 2 bases from V and 3 bases from J; bases unmatched to any gene: 2. Written as DNA, the CDR3 is TGTGCCTGGAGTCCTAGCGGGAGGGACTACAATGAGCAGTTCTTC. Its protein product is CAWSPSGRDYNEQFF.

The chain links TRBV30 to TRBJ1-1; D perhaps matches TRBD1 (5 bases). Trimming took off 2 bases at V and 0 bases at J, with 19 bases between the two ends. This CDR3 has 17 residues. Germline V gene sequence: CDR1 GTSNPN, CDR2 SVGIG (reference sequence). The CDR3 spells CAWSPTRKGPVNTEAFF. CDR3 DNA: TGTGCCTGGAGTCCAACCCGAAAGGGACCGGTGAACACTGAAGCTTTCTTT.

The chain couples TRBV7-6 to TRBJ2-6; D is unresolved. From germline, CDR1 is SGHVS and CDR2 FNYEAQ. The CDR3 extends over 16 amino acids. V was cut by 5 bases and J by 0 bases, with 11 bases left in between. The CDR3 DNA is TGTGCCAGCAGCACATCTAAGGACTCTGGGGCCAACGTCCTGACTTTC. Translated, it gives CASSTSKDSGANVLTF.

The chain couples TRBV19 to TRBJ2-6; maybe TRBD2 (6 bases). Germline values: CDR1 LNHDA, CDR2 SQIVND (reference sequence). The CDR3 covers 17 residues. Trimming stripped 5 bases from V and 1 base from J, with 15 bases between. The DNA for the CDR3 is TGTGCCAGTAGTCTACCGGGACGGGGGTCTGGGGCCAACGTCCTGACTTTC. Amino acid sequence: CASSLPGRGSGANVLTF.

In its sample, this clone was seen a few times. V gene TRBV7-9 combines with J gene TRBJ2-7; D remains ambiguous. The CDR3 runs to 13 residues. CDR1 is SEHNR, CDR2 FQNEAQ, per germline (reference sequence). Trimming took off 1 base at V and 3 bases at J, with 7 bases between the two ends. CDR3 DNA sequence: TGTGCCAGCAGCTTAGTCGCTAACTACGAGCAGTACTTC. Its protein is CASSLVANYEQYF.

The V gene is TRBV18, the J gene TRBJ2-1, with 12 bases that match TRBD2. From germline, CDR1 is KGHSH and CDR2 LQKENI. The CDR3 has 20 residues. Trimming took 1 base from V and 0 from J; bases not matched to a gene: 10. CDR3 sequence reads: CASSPQRLAGAPSSYNEQFF. The DNA for the CDR3 is TGTGCCAGCTCACCACAAAGACTAGCGGGAGCCCCCAGCTCCTACAATGAGCAGTTCTTC.

The chain couples TRBV21-1 to TRBJ2-3. TRBV21-1 is listed as a pseudogene. CDR3 length: 12 residues. CDR3: CASSNDGDTQYF. DNA for the CDR3: TGTGCCAGCAGCAACGATGGGGATACGCAGTATTTT.

This clone occurred a few times. The rearrangement uses TRBV14 and TRBJ2-1, with D tentatively TRBD2 (6 bases). CDR1 SGHDN and CDR2 FVKESK come from the germline V gene. CDR3 size: 15 residues. The germline V and J ends were trimmed by 3 bases and 2 bases, with 11 bases remaining between them. CDR3: CASSQMLATYNEQFF. CDR3 sequence (DNA): TGTGCCAGCAGCCAGATGCTAGCGACCTACAATGAGCAGTTCTTC.